This note documents a single TCR beta chain sequence. Sequenced by immunoSEQ multiplex PCR; TCRdb stores in-frame clones only, minus some. The sample includes some 96,000 clones, around four fifths seen only once; the top ten take roughly a third. The data derive from a study of blood T cell repertoires in COVID-19. In the study overall: Sample material is recorded as cDNA or gDNA derived from T cells, B-cell-depleted T cells, or PBMCs.

V shed 0 bases and J shed 0 bases, with 11 bases lying between them. The CDR3 length is 16 residues. Germline loops: CDR1 SGHDT, CDR2 YYEEEE. The J gene is TRBJ2-3, the V gene TRBV5-6; possible D gene TRBD2, 5 bases. Sequencing was performed on peripheral blood. The TCR originated in a man aged 70-80 years with active or convalescent COVID-19. The CDR3 spells CASSLVTSESTDTQYF. In DNA, the CDR3 is TGTGCCAGCAGCTTGGTAACTAGTGAAAGCACAGATACGCAGTATTTT.